The clone carrying this TCR beta chain has a count of ten or more. The target antigen is unknown. V was pared by 3 bases and J by 5 bases, with 6 bases of the junction left unmatched. The CDR3 consists of 14 residues. Germline V CDR1 and CDR2: MNHEY, SVGEGT. Treatment here: some 20 received Ad26.COV2.S at low or high dose, single or two shots; five or six received placebo; per-sample allocation not given. The investigators took samples on day 63 after the first vaccine or placebo injection. Measured with immunoSEQ multiplex PCR; TCRdb has only the in-frame clones, and not every one. This table holds roughly 380,000 clones, around 87% found once. This specimen comes from a study of Ad26.COV2.S vaccination and SARS-CoV-2 variants. Study details: Sample donor was a member of the COV1001 Ad26.COV2.S trial arm.

Findings of the study overall: Total T cell responses were possibly underestimated by TCR breadth and depth analyses.

The receptor comes from a person between 18 and 59 years old who received the Ad26.COV2.S COVID-19 vaccine or a placebo. The sequenced sample was peripheral blood, obtained in a trial of Ad26.COV2.S vaccine versus placebo. This sequence joins TRBV6-2 or TRBV6-3 and TRBJ2-7; 8 nucleotides agree with TRBD1. Here the CDR3 DNA reads TGTGCCAGCAGTTATCGGGACAGGAGGAACGAGCAGTACTTC. Its translation: CASSYRDRRNEQYF.